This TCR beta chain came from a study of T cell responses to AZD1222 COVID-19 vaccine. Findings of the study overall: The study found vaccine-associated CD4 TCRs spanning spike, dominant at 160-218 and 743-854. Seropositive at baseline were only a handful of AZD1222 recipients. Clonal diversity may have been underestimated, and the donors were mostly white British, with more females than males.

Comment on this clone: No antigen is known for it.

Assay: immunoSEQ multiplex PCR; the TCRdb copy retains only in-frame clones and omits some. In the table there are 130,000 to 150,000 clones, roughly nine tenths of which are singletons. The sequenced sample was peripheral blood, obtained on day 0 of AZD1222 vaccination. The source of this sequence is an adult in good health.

The CDR3 nucleotides read TGTGCCTGGCACCGGGACAGGGAGAACACTGAAGCTTTCTTT. It is translated as CAWHRDRENTEAFF. V gene TRBV30 combines with J gene TRBJ1-1, with 9 nucleotides matching TRBD1. Germline trimming cut 5 bases from V and 1 base from J; bases unmatched to any gene: 5. The CDR3 contains 14 residues. The germline gives CDR1 GTSNPN, CDR2 SVGIG (reference sequence).